This T cell receptor (beta chain) was profiled in a study of blood T cell repertoires in COVID-19. Across the study: In each case, the material was cDNA or gDNA derived from T cells, B-cell-depleted T cells, or PBMCs.

Only in-frame clones appear in the TCRdb table, and some are missing; sequencing was by immunoSEQ multiplex PCR. The data contain 75,000 to 100,000 clones, about 90% of them singletons. About this clone: One junction end disagrees with the germline gene, perhaps due to a read error.

The germline V gene encodes CDR1 SSHAT and CDR2 FNYEAQ (reference sequence). CDR3 size: 17 residues. This chain joins TRBV7-7 and TRBJ2-1; tentatively, D is TRBD2 (6 bases). The TCR was taken from a human donor in a cohort sampled during active COVID-19. What was sequenced was peripheral blood. The CDR3 sequence is CASSLGDSPGRYNEQFF. The CDR3 DNA is TGTGCTAGCAGCTTAGGGGACTCCCCGGGGAGATACAATGAGCAGTTCTTC.